These 8 T cell receptor beta chains were sequenced from one sample in a study of identical twins. One entry per CDR3 protein results from TCRdb running MiXCR on the 5' RACE reads. The sample shows around 450,000 distinct CDR3 sequences, approximately 14% of them seen only once. This same sample was also taken into another study, of yellow fever vaccine responses in identical twins.

Source material: CD4+ T cells sorted from blood. The receptors were gathered from a woman aged 18-35 years in good health.

This clonotype turned up a few times. The V and J genes are TRBV7-9 and TRBJ2-1, with D tentatively TRBD1 or TRBD2 (6 bases each). Trimming removed 5 bases from V and 7 bases from J, with 18 bases in between. The germline V gene encodes CDR1 SEHNR and CDR2 FQNEAQ (reference sequence). CDR3 length: 15 amino acids. The CDR3 bases are TGTGCCAGCAGCCAGACCTCCCAGGGGAGGAATGAGCAGTTCTTC. Protein: CASSQTSQGRNEQFF. Full variable domain (rest looked up from reference TRBV7-9 and TRBJ2-1): DTGVSQNPRHKITKRGQNVTFRCDPISEHNRLYWYRQTLGQGPEFLTYFQNEAQLEKSRLLSDRFSAERPKGSFSTLEIQRTEQGDSAMYLCASSQTSQGRNEQFFGPGTRLTVL.

The chain combines TRBV7-2 with TRBJ2-1, with TRBD2 matching over 11 bases. The CDR3 is 15 amino acids. The germline CDR1 and CDR2 sequences are SGHTA and FQGNSA. With V trimmed by 2 bases and J by 11 bases, 8 bases remained unmatched. CDR3 DNA sequence: TGTGCCAGCAGCTTAATGACTAGCGGGACGCCTCAGCAGTTCTTC. Translating gives CASSLMTSGTPQQFF.

This clonotype has a handful of counts. The chain carries TRBV5-1 and TRBJ2-1; no clear D gene. The CDR3 consists of 15 residues. Germline assignment: CDR1 SGHRS and CDR2 YFSETQ. V was cut by 4 bases and J by 5 bases, with 16 bases left in between. The DNA of the CDR3 is TGCGCCAGCAGCCAGAATGGCGTGAAGGACAATGAGCAGTTCTTC. Its translation is CASSQNGVKDNEQFF.

The CDR3 DNA follows: TGTGCCAGCAGTTTGGCGGGAGGAAACGAGCAGTACTTC. Amino acids: CASSLAGGNEQYF. V and J are TRBV12-3 or TRBV12-4 and TRBJ2-7; 8 positions agree with TRBD2. The V segment lost 3 bases and the J segment 5 bases; nucleotides outside the gene matches: 3. This CDR3 contains 13 residues.

This clonotype was recorded a few times. V is TRBV29-1 and J is TRBJ1-5; 10 nucleotides line up with TRBD1. Germline V gene lookup returns CDR1 SQVTM and CDR2 ANQGSEA. This CDR3 spans 13 amino acids. V trimming: 6 bases; J trimming: 3 bases; junction bases outside the gene matches: 2. In DNA form, the CDR3 reads TGCAGCGTCGGGACAGGGGACAATCAGCCCCAGCATTTT. Translated: CSVGTGDNQPQHF. Combining the CDR3 with reference TRBV29-1 and TRBJ1-5 gives the whole variable domain SAVISQKPSRDICQRGTSLTIQCQVDSQVTMMFWYRQQPGQSLTLIATANQGSEATYESGFVIDKFPISRPNLTFSTLTVSNMSPEDSSIYLCSVGTGDNQPQHFGDGTRLSIL.

This chain connects TRBV7-2 to TRBJ2-4, with D maybe TRBD2 (6 bases). The CDR3 extends over 14 amino acids. CDR1 SGHTA and CDR2 FQGNSA come from the germline V gene. V dropped 5 bases and J dropped 0 bases, with 8 bases sitting between them. Here the CDR3 reads CASSPEGAKNIQYF. CDR3 DNA: TGTGCCAGCAGCCCGGAGGGAGCCAAAAACATTCAGTACTTC. Complete variable domain (other parts from reference TRBV7-2 and TRBJ2-4): GAGVSQSPSNKVTEKGKDVELRCDPISGHTALYWYRQSLGQGLEFLIYFQGNSAPDKSGLPSDRFSAERTGGSVSTLTIQRTQQEDSAVYLCASSPEGAKNIQYFGAGTRLSVL.

This clonotype was seen many times. The chain is built from TRBV7-9 and TRBJ2-7; D is unresolved. This CDR3 spans 14 amino acids. Germline values: CDR1 SEHNR, CDR2 FQNEAQ (reference sequence). The V end was cut by 5 bases, the J end by 2 bases, with 13 bases between. Here the CDR3 reads CASSPTGRAYEQYF. For the CDR3, the DNA is TGTGCCAGCAGCCCCACTGGTAGAGCCTACGAGCAGTACTTC.

The sample holds a few counts of this clonotype. The chain combines TRBV20-1 with TRBJ2-5, with D uncertain. Germline loops: CDR1 DFQATT, CDR2 SNEGSKA (reference sequence). V shed 4 bases and J shed 2 bases, with 14 bases lying between them. This CDR3 contains 14 residues. The DNA for the CDR3 is TGCAGTGCTATACCCCAGCGCTCACAAGAGACCCAGTACTTC. Translated: CSAIPQRSQETQYF.